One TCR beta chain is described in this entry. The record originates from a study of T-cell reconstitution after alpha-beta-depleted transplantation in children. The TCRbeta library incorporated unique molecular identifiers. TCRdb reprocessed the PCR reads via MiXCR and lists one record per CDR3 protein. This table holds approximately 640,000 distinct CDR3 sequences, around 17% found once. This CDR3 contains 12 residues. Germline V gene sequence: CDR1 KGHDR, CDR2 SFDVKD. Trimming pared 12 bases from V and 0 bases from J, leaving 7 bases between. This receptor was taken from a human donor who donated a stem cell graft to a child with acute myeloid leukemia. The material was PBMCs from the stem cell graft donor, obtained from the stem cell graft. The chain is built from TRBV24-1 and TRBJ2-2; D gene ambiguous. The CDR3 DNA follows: TGTGCCGTCCTACCGAACACCGGGGAGCTGTTTTTT. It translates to CAVLPNTGELFF.